One and the same sample provided the 7 T cell receptor beta chains below, sequenced in a study of shared clonotypes between healthy human individuals. Libraries were prepared by immunoSEQ multiplex PCR; TCRdb keeps only in-frame clonotypes and omits some of them. The profile shows fewer than 650,000 clones, less than 80% of them singletons. Sample: PBMCs. These receptors were obtained from a woman in her thirties or forties in good health. Some clones in this sample may be carry-over from other donors' samples.

This clone has a handful of counts. The chain recombines TRBV5-8 with TRBJ2-7, with a weak D call TRBD2 (5 bases). Trimming took off 4 bases at V and 5 bases at J, with 13 bases between the two ends. Germline-derived CDR1 and CDR2 are SGHTS and YDEGEE. The CDR3 sequence is 13 residues long. The CDR3 bases are TGTGCCAGCAGCCGACGGGGAGTAGACGAGCAGTACTTC. Residues: CASSRRGVDEQYF.

The chain has TRBV13 and TRBJ1-1; the match to TRBD1 covers 7 bases. The V and J ends lost 5 bases and 4 bases, in that order; junction bases with no gene match: 22. The germline V gene encodes CDR1 PRHDT and CDR2 FYEKMQ (reference sequence). CDR3 size: 19 residues. CDR3 residues: CASSPGGLTGDWVGTEAFF. The DNA for the CDR3 is TGTGCCAGCAGCCCCGGAGGACTCACAGGGGATTGGGTAGGCACTGAAGCTTTCTTT.

This CDR3 reads CASSLRSGRASEQYF. In DNA, the CDR3 is TGTGCCAGCAGCTTACGAAGCGGGAGGGCCAGTGAGCAGTACTTC. The V call is TRBV7-9, the J call TRBJ2-7; TRBD2 matches at 10 bases. The CDR3 has 15 residues. The V and J ends lost 2 bases and 7 bases, in that order; junction bases with no gene match: 8. Germline loops: CDR1 SEHNR, CDR2 FQNEAQ (reference sequence).

A single count supports this clone. DNA of the CDR3: TGTGCCAGCAGTCGACGGAGAAACCAAGAGACCCAGTACTTC. Translation gives CASSRRRNQETQYF. The genes are TRBV2 and TRBJ2-5; no firm D call. V was pared by 5 bases and J by 0 bases, with 10 bases between. The germline gives CDR1 SNHLY, CDR2 FYNNEI. The CDR3 is 14 amino acids.

This rearrangement joins TRBV4-1 to TRBJ1-3, with 11 bases matching TRBD1. The trim removed 2 bases at V and 7 bases at J, leaving 4 bases unmatched. Per germline, CDR1 MGHRA and CDR2 YSYEKL. This CDR3 is 15 amino acids long. CDR3 region: CASSQPRDRGNTIYF. CDR3 DNA: TGCGCCAGCAGCCAACCCCGGGACAGGGGGAACACCATATATTTT.

The chain employs TRBV27 and TRBJ2-7, with D possibly TRBD1 on 7 matching bases. The CDR3 spans 14 residues. The germline V gene encodes CDR1 MNHEY and CDR2 SMNVEV (reference sequence). Trimming pared 2 bases from V and 6 bases from J, leaving 14 bases between. The CDR3 loop is CASSLRAGGREQYF. As DNA, the CDR3 is TGTGCCAGCAGTTTAAGGGCAGGGGGGCGCGAGCAGTACTTC.

With regard to this clone: This sample includes further DNA sequences coding for the same CDR3. This chain connects TRBV7-2 to TRBJ2-2; the D is unclear. V lost 2 bases, J lost 6 bases, and 4 bases lay in between. The CDR3 contains 12 residues. The germline V gene encodes CDR1 SGHTA and CDR2 FQGNSA. This chain's CDR3 is CASSLRAGELFF. CDR3 nucleotides: TGTGCCAGCAGCTTACGAGCCGGGGAGCTGTTTTTT.